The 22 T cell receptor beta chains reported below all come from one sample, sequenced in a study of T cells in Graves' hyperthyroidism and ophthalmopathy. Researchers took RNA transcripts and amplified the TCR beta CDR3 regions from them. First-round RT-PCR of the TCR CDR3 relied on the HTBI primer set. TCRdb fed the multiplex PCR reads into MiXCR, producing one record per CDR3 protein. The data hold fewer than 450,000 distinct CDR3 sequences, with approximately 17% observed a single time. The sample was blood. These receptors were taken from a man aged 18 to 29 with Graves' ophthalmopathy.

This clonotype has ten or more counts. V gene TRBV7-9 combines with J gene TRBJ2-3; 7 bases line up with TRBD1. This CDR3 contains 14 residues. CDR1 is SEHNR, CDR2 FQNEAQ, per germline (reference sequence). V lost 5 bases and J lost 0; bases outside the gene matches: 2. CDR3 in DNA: TGTGCCAGCAGCGGGGACAGAAGCACAGATACGCAGTATTTT. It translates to CASSGDRSTDTQYF.

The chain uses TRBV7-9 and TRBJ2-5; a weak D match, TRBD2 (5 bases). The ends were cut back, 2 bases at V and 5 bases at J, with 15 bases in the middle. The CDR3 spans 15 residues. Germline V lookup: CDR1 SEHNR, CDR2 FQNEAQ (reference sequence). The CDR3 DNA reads TGTGCCAGCAGCTTATGGACGGGATCAACGGAGACCCAGTACTTC. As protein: CASSLWTGSTETQYF.

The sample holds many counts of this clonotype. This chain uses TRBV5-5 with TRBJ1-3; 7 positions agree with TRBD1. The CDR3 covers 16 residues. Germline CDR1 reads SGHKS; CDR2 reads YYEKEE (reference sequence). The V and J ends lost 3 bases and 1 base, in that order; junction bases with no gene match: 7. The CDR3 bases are TGTGCCAGCAGCTCACTCCGGACAGGTTCTGGAAACACCATATATTTT. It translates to CASSSLRTGSGNTIYF.

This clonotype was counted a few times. CDR3 protein: CASSPPGGRNEQFF. CDR3 coding DNA: TGTGCCAGCAGCCCCCCCGGGGGGCGGAATGAGCAGTTCTTC. The V and J genes are TRBV7-3 and TRBJ2-1; maybe TRBD2 (7 bases). CDR1 SGHTA and CDR2 FQGTGA come from the germline V gene. V lost 5 bases and J lost 7, with 15 bases in between. This CDR3 has 14 residues. Together with reference TRBV7-3 and TRBJ2-1, the CDR3 gives the full variable domain: GAGVSQTPSNKVTEKGKYVELRCDPISGHTALYWYRQSLGQGPEFLIYFQGTGAADDSGLPNDRFFAVRPEGSVSTLKIQRTERGDSAVYLCASSPPGGRNEQFFGPGTRLTVL.

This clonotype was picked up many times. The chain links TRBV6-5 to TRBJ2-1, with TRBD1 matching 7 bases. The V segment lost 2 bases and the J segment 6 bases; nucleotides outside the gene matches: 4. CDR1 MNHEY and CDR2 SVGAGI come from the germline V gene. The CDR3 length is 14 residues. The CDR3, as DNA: TGTGCCAGCAGTTACGGGACAGAACTCAATGAGCAGTTCTTC. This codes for CASSYGTELNEQFF.

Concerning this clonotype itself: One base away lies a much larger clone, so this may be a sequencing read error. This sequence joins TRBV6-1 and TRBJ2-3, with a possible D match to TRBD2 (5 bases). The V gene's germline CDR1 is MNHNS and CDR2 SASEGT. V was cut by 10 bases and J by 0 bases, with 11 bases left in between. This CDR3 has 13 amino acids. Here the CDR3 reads CATMDLSTDTQYF. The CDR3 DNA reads TGTGCCACCATGGACTTGAGCACAGATACGCAGTATTTT.

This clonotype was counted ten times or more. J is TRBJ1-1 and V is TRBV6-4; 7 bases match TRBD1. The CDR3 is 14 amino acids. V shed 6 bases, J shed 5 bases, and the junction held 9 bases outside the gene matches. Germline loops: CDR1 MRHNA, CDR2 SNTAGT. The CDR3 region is CASSALQGSTEAFF. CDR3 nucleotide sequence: TGTGCCAGCAGCGCCTTACAGGGGTCGACTGAAGCTTTCTTT.

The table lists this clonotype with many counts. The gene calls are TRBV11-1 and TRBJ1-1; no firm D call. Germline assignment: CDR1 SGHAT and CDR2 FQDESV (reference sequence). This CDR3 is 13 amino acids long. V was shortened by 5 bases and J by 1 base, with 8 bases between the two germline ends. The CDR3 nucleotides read TGTGCCAGCAGCCCATGGGAGAACACTGAAGCTTTCTTT. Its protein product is CASSPWENTEAFF.

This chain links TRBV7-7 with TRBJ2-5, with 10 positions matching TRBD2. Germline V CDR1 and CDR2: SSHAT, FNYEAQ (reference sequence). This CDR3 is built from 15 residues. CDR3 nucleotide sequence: TGTGCTAGCGGCTTACTAGCGGGACTACAAGAGACCCAGTACTTC. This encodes CASGLLAGLQETQYF.

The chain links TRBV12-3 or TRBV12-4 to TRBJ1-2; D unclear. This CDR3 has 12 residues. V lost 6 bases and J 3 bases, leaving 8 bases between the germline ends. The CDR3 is CASSVGDYGYTF. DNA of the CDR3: TGTGCCAGCAGCGTAGGCGACTATGGCTACACCTTC.

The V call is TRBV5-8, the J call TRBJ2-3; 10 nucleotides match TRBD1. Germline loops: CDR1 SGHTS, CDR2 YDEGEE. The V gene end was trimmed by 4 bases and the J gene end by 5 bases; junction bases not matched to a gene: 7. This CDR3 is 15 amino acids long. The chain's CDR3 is CASSPRQGAIDTQYF. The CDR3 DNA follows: TGTGCCAGCAGCCCCCGACAGGGGGCTATAGATACGCAGTATTTT.

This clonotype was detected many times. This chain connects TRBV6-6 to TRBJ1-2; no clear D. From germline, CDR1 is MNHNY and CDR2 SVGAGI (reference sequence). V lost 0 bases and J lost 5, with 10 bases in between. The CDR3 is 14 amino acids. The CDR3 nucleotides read TGTGCCAGCAGTTACTCGAACGGCGCATATGGCTACACCTTC. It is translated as CASSYSNGAYGYTF.

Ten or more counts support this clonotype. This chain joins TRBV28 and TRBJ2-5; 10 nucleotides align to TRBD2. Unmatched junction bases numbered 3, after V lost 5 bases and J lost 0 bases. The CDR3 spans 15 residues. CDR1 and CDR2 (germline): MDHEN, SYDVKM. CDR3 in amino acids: CASSGLAAYQETQYF. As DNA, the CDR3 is TGTGCCAGCAGTGGACTAGCGGCATACCAAGAGACCCAGTACTTC.

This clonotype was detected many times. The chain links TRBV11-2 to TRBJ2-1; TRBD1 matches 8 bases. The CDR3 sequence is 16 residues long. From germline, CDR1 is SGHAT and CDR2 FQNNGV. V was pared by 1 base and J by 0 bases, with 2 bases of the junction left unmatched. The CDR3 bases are TGTGCCAGCAGCTTAGGACAGGGGAGCTCCTACAATGAGCAGTTCTTC. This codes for CASSLGQGSSYNEQFF.

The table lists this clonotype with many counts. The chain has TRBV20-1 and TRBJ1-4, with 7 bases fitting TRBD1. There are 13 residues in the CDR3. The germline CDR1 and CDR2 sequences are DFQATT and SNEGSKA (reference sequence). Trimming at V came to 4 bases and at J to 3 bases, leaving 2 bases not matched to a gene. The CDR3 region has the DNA TGCAGTGCTAAGGGGGCAGCTAATGAAAAACTGTTTTTT. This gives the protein CSAKGAANEKLFF.

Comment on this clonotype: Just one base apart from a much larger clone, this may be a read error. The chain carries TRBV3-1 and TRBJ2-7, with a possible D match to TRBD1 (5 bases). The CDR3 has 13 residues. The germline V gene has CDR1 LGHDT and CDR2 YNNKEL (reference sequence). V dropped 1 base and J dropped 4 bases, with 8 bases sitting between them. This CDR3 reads CASSQVGPYEQYF. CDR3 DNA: TGTGCCAGCAGCCAAGTGGGGCCTTACGAGCAGTACTTC.

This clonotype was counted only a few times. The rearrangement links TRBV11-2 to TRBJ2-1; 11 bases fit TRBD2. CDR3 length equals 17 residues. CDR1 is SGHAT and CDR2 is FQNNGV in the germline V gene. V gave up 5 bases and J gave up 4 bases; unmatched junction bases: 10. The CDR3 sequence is CASSARGVAGGYNEQFF. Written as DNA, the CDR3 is TGTGCCAGCAGCGCCCGCGGGGTAGCGGGGGGGTACAATGAGCAGTTCTTC.

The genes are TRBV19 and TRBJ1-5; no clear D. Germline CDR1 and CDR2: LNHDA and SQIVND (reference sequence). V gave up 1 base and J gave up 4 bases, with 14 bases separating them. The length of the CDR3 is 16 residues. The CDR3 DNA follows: TGTGCCAGTAGTATAGTCTCCGGGATACCGAATCAGCCCCAGCATTTT. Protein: CASSIVSGIPNQPQHF.

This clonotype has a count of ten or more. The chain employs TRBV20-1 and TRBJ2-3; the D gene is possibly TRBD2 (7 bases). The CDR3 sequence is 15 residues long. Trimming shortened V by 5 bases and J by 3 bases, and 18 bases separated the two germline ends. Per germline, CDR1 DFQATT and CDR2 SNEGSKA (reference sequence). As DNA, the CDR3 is TGCAGTGCTGGGGGAGGGGGGGACTTGACAGATACGCAGTATTTT. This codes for CSAGGGGDLTDTQYF.

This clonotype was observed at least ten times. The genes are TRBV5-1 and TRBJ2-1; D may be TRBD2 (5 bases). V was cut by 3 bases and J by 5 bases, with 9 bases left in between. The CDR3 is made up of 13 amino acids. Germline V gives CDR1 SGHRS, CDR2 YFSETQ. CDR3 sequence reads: CASSWTRDNEQFF. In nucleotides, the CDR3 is TGCGCCAGCAGCTGGACGCGGGACAATGAGCAGTTCTTC.

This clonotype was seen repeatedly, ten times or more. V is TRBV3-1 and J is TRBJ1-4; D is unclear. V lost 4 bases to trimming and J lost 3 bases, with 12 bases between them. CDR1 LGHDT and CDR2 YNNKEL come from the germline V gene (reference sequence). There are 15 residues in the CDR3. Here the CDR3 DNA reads TGTGCCAGCAGCCGGATGGCCACGGCTAATGAAAAACTGTTTTTT. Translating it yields CASSRMATANEKLFF.

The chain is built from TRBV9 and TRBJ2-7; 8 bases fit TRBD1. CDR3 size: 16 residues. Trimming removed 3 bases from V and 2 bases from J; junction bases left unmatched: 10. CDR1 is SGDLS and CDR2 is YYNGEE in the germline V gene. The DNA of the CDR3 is TGTGCCAGCAGCGGGGGGACAGGAAACGGCGCCTACGAGCAGTACTTC. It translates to CASSGGTGNGAYEQYF.